This T cell receptor beta chain was obtained from a study of blood T cell repertoires in COVID-19. For the study at large: The analysed material was cDNA or gDNA that came from T cells, B-cell-depleted T cells, or PBMCs.

Data came from immunoSEQ multiplex PCR; TCRdb stores just in-frame clones and leaves some out. The repertoire consists of tens of thousands of clones, with 76% occurring once and the leading ten covering approximately 15%. Per germline, CDR1 WNHNN and CDR2 SYGVQD (reference sequence). V lost 10 bases, J lost 4 bases, and 14 bases lay in between. The CDR3 runs 12 residues. Material for sequencing was peripheral blood. This sequence originates from a man aged 70 or older with active or convalescent COVID-19. The chain joins TRBV10-1 to TRBJ2-7; a weak D match, TRBD2 (5 bases). The CDR3 reads CATSGDGYEQYF. CDR3 nucleotide sequence: TGCGCCACCTCCGGGGATGGGTACGAGCAGTACTTC.